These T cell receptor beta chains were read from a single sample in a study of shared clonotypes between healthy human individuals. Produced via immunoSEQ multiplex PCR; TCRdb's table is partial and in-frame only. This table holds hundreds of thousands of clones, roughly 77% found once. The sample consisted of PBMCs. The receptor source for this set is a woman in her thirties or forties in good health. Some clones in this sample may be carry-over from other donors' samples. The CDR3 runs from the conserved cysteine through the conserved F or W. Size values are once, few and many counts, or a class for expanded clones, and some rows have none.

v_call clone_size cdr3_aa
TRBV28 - CASSLWSGTALDIQYF
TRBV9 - CASSVVERGNEQFF
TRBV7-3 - CASSLSAGGTGGDTQYF
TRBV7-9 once CASTLGGAGYEQYF
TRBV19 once CASSIVWSQITETQYF
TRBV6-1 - CASSELWDSNQPQHF
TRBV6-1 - CASSGPGGDYGYTF
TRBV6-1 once CASRRGQSDPQHF
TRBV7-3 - CASSSNRTGKETQYF
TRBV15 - CATSSPTGDNEKLFF
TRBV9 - CASSVGFGDEQFF
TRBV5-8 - CASSAGQGGYNEQFF